The rows below give T cell receptor beta chains drawn from one sample of a study of blood T cell repertoires in COVID-19. The protocol was immunoSEQ multiplex PCR, while the TCRdb copy is restricted to in-frame clones and leaves out a portion. The table has 200,000 to 250,000 clones, 65% to 85% seen once; the top ten hold 1.3%. Sequencing was carried out using peripheral blood. Receptors originate from a woman younger than 45 with COVID-19, enrolled during active disease. The CDR3 runs from the conserved cysteine through the conserved F or W. Fields, in order: clone size, J gene, D gene, V gene, CDR3 DNA, CDR3 protein. The D gene is left open where the match is weak. Clone sizes are given selectively: once, few, many, or a class where the clone is expanded.

clone_size: -
j_call: TRBJ1-2
d_call: -
v_call: TRBV5-1
cdr3_nt: TGCGCCAGCAGCTTGGAACAAAACTATGGCTACACCTTC
cdr3_aa: CASSLEQNYGYTF

clone_size: -
j_call: TRBJ1-3
d_call: TRBD1
v_call: TRBV28
cdr3_nt: TGTGCCAGCAGACCGAGACAGGGCCTGGGGGGCACCATATATTTT
cdr3_aa: CASRPRQGLGGTIYF

clone_size: once
j_call: TRBJ2-5
d_call: -
v_call: TRBV28
cdr3_nt: TGTGCCAGCAGTCCCCCCGGCAGGGCAGGGCAAGAGACCCAGTACTTC
cdr3_aa: CASSPPGRAGQETQYF

clone_size: -
j_call: TRBJ1-3
d_call: -
v_call: TRBV6-1
cdr3_nt: TGTGCCAGCAGTGAAAAGAAAGACACCTACTCTGGAAACACCATATATTTT
cdr3_aa: CASSEKKDTYSGNTIYF

clone_size: -
j_call: TRBJ2-1
d_call: TRBD2
v_call: TRBV14
cdr3_nt: TGTGCCAGCAGCCGGACTAGCGGGATTGCGTACAATGAGCAGTTCTTC
cdr3_aa: CASSRTSGIAYNEQFF

clone_size: -
j_call: TRBJ2-7
d_call: TRBD1
v_call: TRBV19
cdr3_nt: TGTGCCAGTAGTAGGGGACAGGGTGGCGAGCAGTACTTC
cdr3_aa: CASSRGQGGEQYF

clone_size: -
j_call: TRBJ2-3
d_call: -
v_call: TRBV7-2
cdr3_nt: TGTGCCAGCAGCTTCGGTATCGCAGATACGCAGTATTTT
cdr3_aa: CASSFGIADTQYF

clone_size: once
j_call: TRBJ1-4
d_call: TRBD1
v_call: TRBV7-2
cdr3_nt: TGTGCCAGCAGCTTAGCGCTTGGGGGGACAGATGAAAAACTGTTTTTT
cdr3_aa: CASSLALGGTDEKLFF

clone_size: -
j_call: TRBJ2-3
d_call: TRBD2
v_call: TRBV4-1
cdr3_nt: TGCGCCAGCAGCCTGGGACTAGTCTACACAGATACGCAGTATTTT
cdr3_aa: CASSLGLVYTDTQYF

clone_size: -
j_call: TRBJ2-2
d_call: -
v_call: TRBV7-9
cdr3_nt: TGTGCCAGCAGCAACGGCCGCGGAGGTCGATCGTCAGCCGGGGAGCTGTTTTTT
cdr3_aa: CASSNGRGGRSSAGELFF

clone_size: -
j_call: TRBJ2-7
d_call: TRBD2
v_call: TRBV7-2
cdr3_nt: TGTGCCAGCAGCTGGACTAGCGGGAGGGCCAACGAGCAGTACTTC
cdr3_aa: CASSWTSGRANEQYF

clone_size: -
j_call: TRBJ1-2
d_call: -
v_call: TRBV6-5
cdr3_nt: TGTGCCAGCAGTTACGCGGGGGGTAACTATGGCTACACCTTC
cdr3_aa: CASSYAGGNYGYTF

clone_size: -
j_call: TRBJ1-1
d_call: -
v_call: TRBV2
cdr3_nt: TGTGCCAGCTCAGTACAGTCGAACACTGAAGCTTTCTTT
cdr3_aa: CASSVQSNTEAFF

clone_size: -
j_call: TRBJ1-1
d_call: -
v_call: TRBV30
cdr3_nt: TGTGCCTGGAGTGTCGGGGGGGGAACTGAAGCTTTCTTT
cdr3_aa: CAWSVGGGTEAFF

clone_size: -
j_call: TRBJ1-2
d_call: -
v_call: TRBV6-1
cdr3_nt: TGTGCCAGCAGTGAAAAAGGGGCAGGGTGGCAAGCTAACTATGGCTACACCTTC
cdr3_aa: CASSEKGAGWQANYGYTF

clone_size: -
j_call: TRBJ2-7
d_call: -
v_call: TRBV5-1
cdr3_nt: TGCGCCAGCAGCTTGTCAGGGGTAGGACCCTACGAGCAGTACTTC
cdr3_aa: CASSLSGVGPYEQYF

clone_size: -
j_call: TRBJ2-7
d_call: -
v_call: TRBV19
cdr3_nt: TGTGCCAGTAGGAACAGGTACGAGCAGTACTTC
cdr3_aa: CASRNRYEQYF

clone_size: -
j_call: TRBJ2-7
d_call: TRBD2
v_call: TRBV3-1/TRBV3-2
cdr3_nt: TGTGCCAGCAGCGTAACGCCGGGGGGGGCCTACGAGCAGTACTTC
cdr3_aa: CASSVTPGGAYEQYF

clone_size: -
j_call: TRBJ2-7
d_call: TRBD2
v_call: TRBV7-2
cdr3_nt: TGTGCCAGCAGCTTAGCTAGCGGGGGCCGCTACGAGCAGTACTTC
cdr3_aa: CASSLASGGRYEQYF

clone_size: -
j_call: TRBJ2-2
d_call: -
v_call: TRBV3-1/TRBV3-2
cdr3_nt: TGTGCCAGCAGCCAATATTTAGCGGAGAACACCGGGGAGCTGTTTTTT
cdr3_aa: CASSQYLAENTGELFF

clone_size: -
j_call: TRBJ2-3
d_call: -
v_call: TRBV5-4
cdr3_nt: TGTGCCAGCAGCTTGGGAGGGAGCACAGATACGCAGTATTTT
cdr3_aa: CASSLGGSTDTQYF

clone_size: -
j_call: TRBJ1-5
d_call: TRBD1
v_call: TRBV12-3/TRBV12-4
cdr3_nt: TGTGCCAGCAGAGACAGGGTCCGCCAGCCCCAGCATTTT
cdr3_aa: CASRDRVRQPQHF

clone_size: -
j_call: TRBJ1-2
d_call: TRBD1
v_call: TRBV24-1
cdr3_nt: TGTGCCACCAGTGATAAAGGACAGGGCCTCTATGGCTACACCTTC
cdr3_aa: CATSDKGQGLYGYTF

clone_size: -
j_call: TRBJ1-1
d_call: -
v_call: TRBV3-1/TRBV3-2
cdr3_nt: TGTGCCAGCAGCCTACAGGGCCCCATGAACACTGAAGCTTTCTTT
cdr3_aa: CASSLQGPMNTEAFF

clone_size: -
j_call: TRBJ1-5
d_call: -
v_call: TRBV2
cdr3_nt: TGTGCCAGCAGTGGAGGTCAGGGCACAAAACCCCAGCATTTT
cdr3_aa: CASSGGQGTKPQHF